The clone carrying this T cell receptor beta chain came up a few times. Its antigen is not identified. TCRdb itself ran the 5' RACE reads through MiXCR, one entry per CDR3 protein. Of about 620,000 distinct CDR3 sequences detected, about a sixth appear once; the ten largest clones hold 12%. These data belong to a study of T-cell memory formation after mild COVID-19. Study-level results: CD4+ contracting clones were mainly CM and EM; CD8+ ones, EMRA. Memory cells collected pre-infection included some clones that later responded, suggesting cross-reactive memory joined.

The V and J ends lost 2 bases and 8 bases respectively, with 16 bases between them. Germline V CDR1 and CDR2: LGHDT, YNNKEL (reference sequence). The CDR3 runs to 15 residues. This receptor was identified in an adult woman who had mild COVID-19 (a few samples of this study predate the infection). Cell type and time point are not known. The chain combines TRBV3-1 with TRBJ2-1; D may be TRBD1 or TRBD2 (5 bases each). Sequences were obtained from PBMCs or a T cell subset sorted from them (not recorded which). CDR3 amino acids: CASSQSGDGMHEQFF. In DNA, the CDR3 is TGTGCCAGCAGCCAAAGTGGGGACGGGATGCATGAGCAGTTCTTC.